A selection of T cell receptor beta chains follows, all from one sample in a study of cytomegalovirus exposure and HLA in healthy donors. TCRdb's table, derived via immunoSEQ multiplex PCR, lists solely in-frame clones and lacks some. The table shows 95,000 to 150,000 clones, with around two thirds occurring only once. The sample consisted of PBMCs. Source of these receptors: a woman aged 40 to 50 in good health and CMV-seropositive. Both conserved end residues are part of each CDR3. D genes are given only for firm matches. A clone size is listed for some rows: how often the clone was seen (once, few, many), or a class if it is expanded.

cdr3_aa,cdr3_nt,v_call,d_call,clone_size,j_call
CASSESGGGTDTQYF,TGTGCCAGCAGTGAAAGCGGCGGGGGGACAGATACGCAGTATTTT,TRBV6-1,TRBD2,.,TRBJ2-3
CASSQGAGGNEQFF,TGTGCCAGCAGCCAAGGGGCAGGGGGCAATGAGCAGTTCTTC,TRBV4-2,TRBD1,.,TRBJ2-1
CASSLLASGGPLASTDTQYF,TGTGCCAGCAGTTTACTCGCTAGCGGGGGGCCTTTAGCTAGCACAGATACGCAGTATTTT,TRBV27,TRBD2,.,TRBJ2-3
CASSEPRTTSDTQYF,TGTGCCAGCAGTGAACCGAGGACTACCTCAGATACGCAGTATTTT,TRBV7-2,.,.,TRBJ2-3
CASSLLRGGYEQYF,TGTGCCAGCAGCTTACTTCGGGGGGGCTACGAGCAGTACTTC,TRBV7-2,TRBD2,.,TRBJ2-7
CASSQTGTGKRPGTDTQYF,TGCGCCAGCAGCCAGACCGGGACAGGGAAGAGACCGGGAACAGATACGCAGTATTTT,TRBV4-3,TRBD1,.,TRBJ2-3
CASSLGLAGAGLETQYF,TGTGCCAGCAGCCTCGGACTAGCGGGGGCCGGCTTGGAGACCCAGTACTTC,TRBV11-3,TRBD2,.,TRBJ2-5
CASSVIETDTQYF,TGTGCCAGCAGCGTAATCGAGACAGATACGCAGTATTTT,TRBV9,.,.,TRBJ2-3
CASSDSRANTGELFF,TGTGCCAGCAGTGATAGCAGGGCAAACACCGGGGAGCTGTTTTTT,TRBV2,.,.,TRBJ2-2
CASSLAGREQYF,TGTGCCAGCAGCTTGGCAGGGCGCGAGCAGTACTTC,TRBV7-2,.,.,TRBJ2-7
CAISDGDRFAEAFF,TGTGCCATCAGTGATGGAGACAGGTTCGCTGAAGCTTTCTTT,TRBV10-3,.,.,TRBJ1-1
CASSRSGGENTGELFF,TGTGCCAGCAGCCGAAGCGGGGGCGAGAACACCGGGGAGCTGTTTTTT,TRBV4-2,TRBD2,few,TRBJ2-2